This T cell receptor beta chain was profiled in a study of cytomegalovirus exposure and HLA in healthy donors. Overall study: The 120 validation repertoires and the roughly 670 first-cohort repertoires shared a platform, a later analysis reported.

Study-wide results and caveats: Rare TCR sequences dominated, though some public TCRs recurred in many donors. A few of the chains that were CMV-associated were confirmed in vitro to be specific for CMV antigens.

The protocol was immunoSEQ multiplex PCR, while the TCRdb copy is restricted to in-frame clones and leaves out a portion. Among roughly 330,000 clones listed, around 90% were seen once. Note on this clone: The antigen is not known.

The germline CDR1 and CDR2 sequences are SEHNR and FQNEAQ (reference sequence). The V and J ends lost 3 bases and 4 bases respectively, with 12 bases between them. The CDR3 has 14 amino acids. What was sequenced was PBMCs. V usage is TRBV7-9 and J usage is TRBJ1-2; D is perhaps TRBD1 (5 bases). This sequence was found in a woman aged 25 to 45 in good health and CMV-seropositive. Here the CDR3 reads CASSLETAPYGYTF. DNA for the CDR3: TGTGCCAGCAGCTTGGAGACAGCACCCTATGGCTACACCTTC. Using reference TRBV7-9 and TRBJ1-2 for the parts outside the CDR3, the full variable domain is DTGVSQNPRHKITKRGQNVTFRCDPISEHNRLYWYRQTLGQGPEFLTYFQNEAQLEKSRLLSDRFSAERPKGSFSTLEIQRTEQGDSAMYLCASSLETAPYGYTFGSGTRLTVV.